This T cell receptor beta chain is from a study of beta chain features in type 1 diabetes. Across the study: Sorted cells, roughly 98,000,000 in number, were examined across all samples. General study results and limits: When VDJ junctions were examined, type 1 diabetes patients showed fewer insertions and more deletions.

The sequenced template was cDNA made from the entire isolated RNA. Only in-frame clones appear in the TCRdb table, and some are missing; sequencing was by immunoSEQ multiplex PCR. The sample has 350,000 to 400,000 clones, over 12% seen once. The sample holds a few counts of this clone. What it binds is unknown. CDR3 length: 16 residues. V was clipped by 5 bases and J by 8 bases; unmatched bases: 7. Germline loops: CDR1 PRHDT, CDR2 FYEKMQ (reference sequence). This TCR derives from a young woman in good health. The chain combines TRBV13 with TRBJ2-6; 12 positions match TRBD2. The material sequenced was naive CD4+ T cells from blood. CDR3 residues: CASSPPTSGSPNVLTF. CDR3 DNA: TGTGCCAGCAGCCCCCCGACTAGCGGGAGTCCCAACGTCCTGACTTTC. Using reference TRBV13 and TRBJ2-6 for the parts outside the CDR3, the full variable domain is AAGVIQSPRHLIKEKRETATLKCYPIPRHDTVYWYQQGPGQDPQFLISFYEKMQSDKGSIPDRFSAQQFSDYHSELNMSSLELGDSALYFCASSPPTSGSPNVLTFGAGSRLTVL.